This T cell receptor (beta chain) was recorded in a study of identical twins. Trimming pared 3 bases from V and 12 bases from J, leaving 18 bases between. CDR1 and CDR2 from the germline V gene are DFQATT and SNEGSKA (reference sequence). The CDR3 is 13 amino acids. One entry per CDR3 protein, called by TCRdb with MiXCR from the 5' RACE reads. The sample holds approximately 500,000 distinct CDR3 sequences, 24% seen once. This clonotype was counted a few times. The data also belong to a second study, concerning T cells expressing NK-cell markers.

The sequence derives from a woman between 18 and 30 years old in good health. This rearrangement joins TRBV20-1 to TRBJ2-1, with TRBD2 as a possible D gene (5 bases). Sequencing was performed on CD4+ T cells sorted from blood. In DNA, the CDR3 is TGCAGTGCTAGTTTGGCTAGCCTTGGGTCGCAGTTCTTC. It codes for CSASLASLGSQFF.